This entry is about one T cell receptor beta chain. In the authors' workflow: Amplification of reference gene primers was used by the study to estimate nucleated cell counts. The protocol was immunoSEQ multiplex PCR, while the TCRdb copy is restricted to in-frame clones and leaves out a portion. For V, J and clone size, that table is used; D and trimming come from the DNA. The table shows around 25,000 clones, with roughly nine tenths occurring only once. These data belong to a study of blood T cell repertoires in COVID-19. Study overall: PBMCs, B-cell-depleted T cells, or T cells were the source of the cDNA or gDNA that made up the material.

Germline trimming cut 1 base from V and 9 bases from J; bases unmatched to any gene: 5. Germline CDR1 KGHDR, CDR2 SFDVKD. The CDR3 runs 13 residues. This TCR was recovered from a woman in her 70s with active COVID-19. The genes are TRBV24-1 and TRBJ2-7; 7 bases map to TRBD1. The sequenced material came from peripheral blood. CDR3 residues: CATSDLGTVGQYF. Here the CDR3 DNA reads TGTGCCACCAGTGATTTAGGGACAGTCGGGCAGTACTTC.